This T cell receptor (beta chain) was recorded in a study of blood T cell repertoires in COVID-19. Overall study context: Samples came from the United States, Italy and Spain, spanning acute and convalescent COVID-19. Sample material is recorded as cDNA or gDNA derived from T cells, B-cell-depleted T cells, or PBMCs.

Per the authors' pipeline: Amplified reference gene primers provided the basis for estimating nucleated cell counts. Method: immunoSEQ multiplex PCR; TCRdb's copy keeps in-frame clones and lacks some. V, J and clone size were drawn from that table, and D and trimming were deduced from the DNA. This sample carries over 100,000 clones, 55% to 75% of them seen once, and the ten largest clones take approximately 2%. This clone has a handful of counts. With 4 bases removed from V and 6 bases from J, the gap between germline ends came to 10 bases. The germline V gene has CDR1 LNHDA and CDR2 SQIVND (reference sequence). This CDR3 contains 13 residues.

The receptor was isolated from a woman in her 70s with acute or convalescent COVID-19. V is TRBV19 and J is TRBJ2-1; possible D gene TRBD2, 5 bases. The sample comprised peripheral blood. Here the CDR3 reads CASSTASGNEQFF. Here the CDR3 DNA reads TGTGCCAGTAGTACCGCCAGCGGCAATGAGCAGTTCTTC.